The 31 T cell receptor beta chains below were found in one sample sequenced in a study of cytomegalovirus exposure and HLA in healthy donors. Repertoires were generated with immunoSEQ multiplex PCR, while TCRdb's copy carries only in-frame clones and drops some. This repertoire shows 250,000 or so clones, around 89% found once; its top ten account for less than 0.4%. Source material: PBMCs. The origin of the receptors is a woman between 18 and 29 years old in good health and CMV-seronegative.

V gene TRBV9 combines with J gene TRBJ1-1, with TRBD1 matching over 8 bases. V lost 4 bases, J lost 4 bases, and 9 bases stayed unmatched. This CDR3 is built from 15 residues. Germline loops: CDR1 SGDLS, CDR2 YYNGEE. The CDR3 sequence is CASSPRTGSGTEAFF. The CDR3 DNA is TGTGCCAGCAGCCCCAGGACAGGGAGCGGCACTGAAGCTTTCTTT.

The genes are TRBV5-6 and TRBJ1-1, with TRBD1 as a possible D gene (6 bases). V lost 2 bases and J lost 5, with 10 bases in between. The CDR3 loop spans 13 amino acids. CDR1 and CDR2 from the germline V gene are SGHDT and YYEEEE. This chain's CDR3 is CASSLQGETEAFF. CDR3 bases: TGTGCCAGCAGCTTACAGGGTGAGACTGAAGCTTTCTTT. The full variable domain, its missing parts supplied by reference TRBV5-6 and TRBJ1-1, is DAGVTQSPTHLIKTRGQQVTLRCSPKSGHDTVSWYQQALGQGPQFIFQYYEEEERQRGNFPDRFSGHQFPNYSSELNVNALLLGDSALYLCASSLQGETEAFFGQGTRLTVV.

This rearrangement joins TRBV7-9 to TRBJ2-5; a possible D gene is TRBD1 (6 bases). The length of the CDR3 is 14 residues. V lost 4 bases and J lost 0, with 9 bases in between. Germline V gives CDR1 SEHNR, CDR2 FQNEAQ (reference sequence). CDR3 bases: TGTGCCAGCAGCTATTGGACAGACCAAGAGACCCAGTACTTC. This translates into CASSYWTDQETQYF.

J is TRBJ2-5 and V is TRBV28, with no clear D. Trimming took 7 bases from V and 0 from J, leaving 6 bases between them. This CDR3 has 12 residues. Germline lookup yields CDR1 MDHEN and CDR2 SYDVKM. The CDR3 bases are TGTGCCAGCACTTCGTACCAAGAGACCCAGTACTTC. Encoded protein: CASTSYQETQYF.

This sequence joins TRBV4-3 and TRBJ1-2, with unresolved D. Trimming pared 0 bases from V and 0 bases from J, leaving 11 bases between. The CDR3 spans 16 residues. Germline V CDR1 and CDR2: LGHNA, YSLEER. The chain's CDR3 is CASSQDGQTTNYGYTF. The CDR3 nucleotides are TGCGCCAGCAGCCAAGATGGGCAAACCACTAACTATGGCTACACCTTC.

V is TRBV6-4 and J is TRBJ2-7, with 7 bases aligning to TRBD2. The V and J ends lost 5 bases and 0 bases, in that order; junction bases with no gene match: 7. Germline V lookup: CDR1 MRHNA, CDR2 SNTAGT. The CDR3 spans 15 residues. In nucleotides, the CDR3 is TGTGCCAGCAGTATCAGCGGGGCCAGCTCCTACGAGCAGTACTTC. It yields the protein CASSISGASSYEQYF.

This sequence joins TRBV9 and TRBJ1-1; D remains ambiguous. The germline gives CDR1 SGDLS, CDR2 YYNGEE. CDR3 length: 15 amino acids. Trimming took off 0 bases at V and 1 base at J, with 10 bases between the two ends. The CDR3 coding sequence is TGTGCCAGCAGCGTAGGTCGGGGTAGGAACACTGAAGCTTTCTTT. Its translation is CASSVGRGRNTEAFF.

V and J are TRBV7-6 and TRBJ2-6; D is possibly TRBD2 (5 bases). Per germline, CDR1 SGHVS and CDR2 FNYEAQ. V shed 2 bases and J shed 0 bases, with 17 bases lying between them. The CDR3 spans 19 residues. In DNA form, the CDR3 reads TGTGCCAGCAGCTTATGGTATAGCGATTTAATCTCTGGGGCCAACGTCCTGACTTTC. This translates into CASSLWYSDLISGANVLTF.

CDR3 sequence reads: CASSQAPIPGTDTQYF. CDR3 sequence (DNA): TGTGCCAGCAGCCAAGCTCCTATCCCGGGCACAGATACGCAGTATTTT. The chain combines TRBV4-2 with TRBJ2-3, with D unresolved. The CDR3 runs to 16 residues. V was clipped by 1 base and J by 1 base, with 12 bases between them. The germline V gene has CDR1 LGHNA and CDR2 YNFKEQ.

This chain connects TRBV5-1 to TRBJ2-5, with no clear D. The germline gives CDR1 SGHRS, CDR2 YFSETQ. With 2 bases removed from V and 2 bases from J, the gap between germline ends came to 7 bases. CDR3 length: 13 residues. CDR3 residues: CASSFRAQETQYF. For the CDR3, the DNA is TGCGCCAGCAGCTTCAGAGCGCAAGAGACCCAGTACTTC.

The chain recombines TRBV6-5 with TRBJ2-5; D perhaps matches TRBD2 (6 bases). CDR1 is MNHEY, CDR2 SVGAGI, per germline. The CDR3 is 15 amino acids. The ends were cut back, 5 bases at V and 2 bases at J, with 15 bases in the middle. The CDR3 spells CASSARGSPQETQYF. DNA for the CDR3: TGTGCCAGCAGTGCCCGGGGGTCCCCACAAGAGACCCAGTACTTC.

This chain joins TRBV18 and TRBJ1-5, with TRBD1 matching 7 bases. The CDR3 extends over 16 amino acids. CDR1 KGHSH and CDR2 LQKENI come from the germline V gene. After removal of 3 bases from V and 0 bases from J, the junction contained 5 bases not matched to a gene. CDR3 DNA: TGTGCCAGCTCACCCCCAGGGGGGAATAGCAATCAGCCCCAGCATTTT. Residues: CASSPPGGNSNQPQHF.

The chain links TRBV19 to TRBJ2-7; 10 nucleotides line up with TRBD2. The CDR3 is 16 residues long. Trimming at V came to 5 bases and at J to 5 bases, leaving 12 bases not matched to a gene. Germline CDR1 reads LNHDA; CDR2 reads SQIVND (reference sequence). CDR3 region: CASSLGPGLALHEQYF. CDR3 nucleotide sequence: TGTGCCAGTAGTCTCGGCCCGGGACTAGCGCTGCACGAGCAGTACTTC.

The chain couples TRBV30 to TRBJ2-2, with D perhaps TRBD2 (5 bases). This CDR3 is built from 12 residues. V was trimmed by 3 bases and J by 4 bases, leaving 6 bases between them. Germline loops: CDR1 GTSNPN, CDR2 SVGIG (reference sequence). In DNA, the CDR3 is TGTGCCTGGAGCGGGGTCACCGGGGAGCTGTTTTTT. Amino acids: CAWSGVTGELFF.

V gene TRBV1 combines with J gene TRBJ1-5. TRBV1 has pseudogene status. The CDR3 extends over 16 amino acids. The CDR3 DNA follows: TGCACCAGCAGCCAAGATATTCCGGGAAGCAATCAGCCCCAGCATTTT. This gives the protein CTSSQDIPGSNQPQHF.

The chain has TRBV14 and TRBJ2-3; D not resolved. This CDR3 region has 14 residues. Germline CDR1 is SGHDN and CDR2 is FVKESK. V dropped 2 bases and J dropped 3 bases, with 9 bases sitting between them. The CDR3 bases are TGTGCCAGCAGCCAACTGAGCAGGACAGATACGCAGTATTTT. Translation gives CASSQLSRTDTQYF. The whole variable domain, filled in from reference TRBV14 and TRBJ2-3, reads EAGVTQFPSHSVIEKGQTVTLRCDPISGHDNLYWYRRVMGKEIKFLLHFVKESKQDESGMPNNRFLAERTGGTYSTLKVQPAELEDSGVYFCASSQLSRTDTQYFGPGTRLTVL.

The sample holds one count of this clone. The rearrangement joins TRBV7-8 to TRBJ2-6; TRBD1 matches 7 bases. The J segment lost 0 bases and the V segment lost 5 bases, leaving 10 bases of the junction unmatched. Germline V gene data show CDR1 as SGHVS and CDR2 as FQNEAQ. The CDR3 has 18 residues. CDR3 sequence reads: CASSKRTGSDSGANVLTF. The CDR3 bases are TGTGCCAGCAGCAAGCGGACAGGTTCAGACTCTGGGGCCAACGTCCTGACTTTC.

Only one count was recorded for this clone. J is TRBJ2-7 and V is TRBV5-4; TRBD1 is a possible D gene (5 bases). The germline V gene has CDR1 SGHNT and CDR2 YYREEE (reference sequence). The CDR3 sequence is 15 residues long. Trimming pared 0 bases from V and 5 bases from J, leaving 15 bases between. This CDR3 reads CASSLVSQGWNEQYF. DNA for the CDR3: TGTGCCAGCAGCTTGGTATCCCAGGGATGGAACGAGCAGTACTTC.

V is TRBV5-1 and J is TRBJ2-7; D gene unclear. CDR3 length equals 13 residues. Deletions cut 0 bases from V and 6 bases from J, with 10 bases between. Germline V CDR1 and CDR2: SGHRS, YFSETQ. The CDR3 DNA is TGCGCCAGCAGCTTGGCCTTCGCCGGCGAGCAGTACTTC. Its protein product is CASSLAFAGEQYF.

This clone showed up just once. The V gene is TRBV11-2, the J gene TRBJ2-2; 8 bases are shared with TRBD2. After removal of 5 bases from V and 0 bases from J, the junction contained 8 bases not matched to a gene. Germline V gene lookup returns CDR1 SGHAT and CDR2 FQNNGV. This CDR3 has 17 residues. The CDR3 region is CASSLPTSGPNTGELFF. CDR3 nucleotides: TGTGCCAGCAGCCTGCCCACTAGCGGTCCGAACACCGGGGAGCTGTTTTTT.

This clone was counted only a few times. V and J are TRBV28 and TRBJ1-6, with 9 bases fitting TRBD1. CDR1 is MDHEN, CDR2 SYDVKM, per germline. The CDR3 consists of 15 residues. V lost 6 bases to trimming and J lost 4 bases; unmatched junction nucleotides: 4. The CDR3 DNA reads TGTGCCAGCAGGCCACAGGGGGCGTATAATTCACCCCTCCACTTT. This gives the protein CASRPQGAYNSPLHF. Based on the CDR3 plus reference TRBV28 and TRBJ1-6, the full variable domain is DVKVTQSSRYLVKRTGEKVFLECVQDMDHENMFWYRQDPGLGLRLIYFSYDVKMKEKGDIPEGYSVSREKKERFSLILESASTNQTSMYLCASRPQGAYNSPLHFGNGTRLTVT.

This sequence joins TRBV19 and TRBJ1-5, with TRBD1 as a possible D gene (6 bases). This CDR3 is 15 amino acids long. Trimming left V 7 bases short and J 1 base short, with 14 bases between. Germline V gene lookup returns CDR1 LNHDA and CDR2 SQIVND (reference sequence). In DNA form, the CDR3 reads TGTGCCAGTACTTGGGGGGGCAGGAGCAATCAGCCCCAGCATTTT. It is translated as CASTWGGRSNQPQHF.

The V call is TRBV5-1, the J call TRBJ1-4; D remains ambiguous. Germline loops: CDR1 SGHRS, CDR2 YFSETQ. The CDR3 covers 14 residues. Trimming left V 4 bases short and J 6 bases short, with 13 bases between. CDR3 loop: CASSPSPSDEKLFF. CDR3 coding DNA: TGCGCCAGCAGCCCCTCGCCCAGCGATGAAAAACTGTTTTTT.

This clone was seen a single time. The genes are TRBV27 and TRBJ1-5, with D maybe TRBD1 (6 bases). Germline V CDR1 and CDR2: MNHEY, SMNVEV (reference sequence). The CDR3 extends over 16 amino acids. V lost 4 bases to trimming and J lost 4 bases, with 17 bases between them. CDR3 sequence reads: CASSSGAGVGNQPQHF. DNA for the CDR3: TGTGCCAGCAGTTCCGGCGCAGGGGTAGGTAATCAGCCCCAGCATTTT.

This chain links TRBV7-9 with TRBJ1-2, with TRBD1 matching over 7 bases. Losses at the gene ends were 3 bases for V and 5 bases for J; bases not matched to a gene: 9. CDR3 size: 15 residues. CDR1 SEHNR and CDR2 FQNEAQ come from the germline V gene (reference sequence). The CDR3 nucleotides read TGTGCCAGCAGCTTTACAGGGGTATTCGGGTATGGCTACACCTTC. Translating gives CASSFTGVFGYGYTF.

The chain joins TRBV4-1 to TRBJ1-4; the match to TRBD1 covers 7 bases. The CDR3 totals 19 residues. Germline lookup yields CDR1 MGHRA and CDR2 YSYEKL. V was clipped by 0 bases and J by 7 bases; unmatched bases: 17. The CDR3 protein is CASSQDRPQGGGDIEKLFF. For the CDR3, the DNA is TGCGCCAGCAGCCAAGATAGGCCCCAAGGAGGGGGCGATATTGAAAAACTGTTTTTT.

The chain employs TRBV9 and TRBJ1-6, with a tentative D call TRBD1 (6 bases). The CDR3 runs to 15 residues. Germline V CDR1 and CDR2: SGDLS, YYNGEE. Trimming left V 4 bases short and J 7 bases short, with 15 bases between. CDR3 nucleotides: TGTGCCAGCAGCTCGAGGGAACAGGGCAATTCACCCCTCCACTTT. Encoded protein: CASSSREQGNSPLHF.

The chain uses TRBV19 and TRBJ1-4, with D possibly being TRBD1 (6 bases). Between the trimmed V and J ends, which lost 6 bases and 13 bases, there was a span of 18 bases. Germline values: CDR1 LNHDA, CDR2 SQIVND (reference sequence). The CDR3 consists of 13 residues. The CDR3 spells CASRTGIWPRLFF. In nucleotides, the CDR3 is TGTGCCAGTAGAACAGGGATTTGGCCACGACTGTTTTTT.

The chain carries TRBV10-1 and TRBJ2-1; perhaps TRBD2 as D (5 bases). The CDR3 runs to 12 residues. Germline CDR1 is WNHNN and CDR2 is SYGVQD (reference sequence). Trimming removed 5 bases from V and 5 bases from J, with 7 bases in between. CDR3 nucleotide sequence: TGCGCCAGCAGTACCGGGAACAATGAGCAGTTCTTC. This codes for CASSTGNNEQFF.

For the CDR3, the DNA is TGTGCCAGCAGCGCCGGGACAGGAAACACCATATATTTT. As protein: CASSAGTGNTIYF. The chain carries TRBV9 and TRBJ1-3; tentative D call: TRBD1 (6 bases). The CDR3 consists of 13 residues. Germline V gives CDR1 SGDLS, CDR2 YYNGEE. V lost 3 bases and J 4 bases, leaving 8 bases between the germline ends.

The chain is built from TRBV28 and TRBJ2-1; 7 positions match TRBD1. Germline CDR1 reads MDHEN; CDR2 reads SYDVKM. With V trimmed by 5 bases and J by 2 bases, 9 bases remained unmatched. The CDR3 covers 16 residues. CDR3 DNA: TGTGCCAGCAGTCCTGGCGGGCAGGGGGCCTACAATGAGCAGTTCTTC. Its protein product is CASSPGGQGAYNEQFF.